The T cell receptor beta chain described here comes from a study of neoadjuvant anti-PD-1 for oral cavity cancer. Whole-study context: Most patients had three to four biweekly doses of 3 mg/kg nivolumab before resection.

These newly diagnosed stage II-IVA oral cavity squamous cell carcinoma patients had no prior systemic or radiation treatment. This CDR3 contains 14 residues. V was cut by 3 bases and J by 2 bases, with 9 bases left in between. CDR1 SGHVS and CDR2 FNYEAQ come from the germline V gene. Clones were sequenced by immunoSEQ multiplex PCR, and TCRdb holds only the in-frame ones, with some missing. This table holds some 15,000 clones, over 55% found once. The input for sequencing was PBMCs, taken before nivolumab (anti-PD-1) treatment. The source of this sequence is a person between 35 and 79 years old with oral cavity squamous cell carcinoma. The chain joins TRBV7-6 to TRBJ2-3; D is unclear. CDR3 nucleotide sequence: TGTGCCAGCAGCTTCTCACCCAACACAGATACGCAGTATTTT. This encodes CASSFSPNTDTQYF.